This entry features one T cell receptor (beta chain) sequence. This clone has only one observation. Its antigen has not been determined. No base qualities exist here, and no much larger clone lies one base off it. The data originate from a study of blood T cell repertoires in COVID-19 (TCRdb year 2020). About the investigation overall: The collaborator samples originated in the United States, Italy and Spain and spanned the acute and convalescent phases of COVID-19. The repertoires were released in a freely available public database intended as a resource for research on the immune response to SARS-CoV-2. Samples were obtained from the ongoing ImmuneRACE study (first 160 participants) and from approximately 1,200 subjects provided by 6 global collaborators. Nearly every sample came with metadata listing a de-identified subject ID, COVID-19 status, age in years and sex. HLA class I and class II types, where available, came from metadata supplied by the sample provider rather than from assay-based typing. Subjects who had been exposed to COVID-19, were actively infected with it, or had recovered from it provided the deeply sampled blood TCRbeta repertoires that made up the dataset. The prospective study material was composed of cDNA or gDNA derived from T cells, B-cell-depleted T cells, or PBMCs.

The immunoSEQ Assay, a bias-controlled multiplex PCR, was used to amplify TCRbeta CDR3 regions from genomic DNA. Concerning the study's data processing: Nucleated cell counts per sample were estimated from amplification of reference gene primers within the assay. To quantify the absolute abundance of each unique TCRbeta CDR3 rearrangement, sequence reads were collapsed and filtered. For each sample, productive Simpson clonality was calculated by taking the square root of Simpson's diversity index across productive rearrangements. TCRdb took this table from immuneACCESS and kept in-frame rearrangements with V and J called. Such tables lack part of the clones; where checked against another copy, unresolved V genes explain under half of the gap, and the rest is unexplained. V, J and clone size reflect that table, while D and trimming were determined from the DNA. This sample holds 250,000 to 400,000 clones; approximately 90% were observed only once. The ten most abundant clones make up approximately 1.6% of the sample.

CDR1 is given as SGHVS and CDR2 as FQNEAQ, both from the germline V gene. V has 5 bases trimmed and J has 2 bases trimmed; junction bases matching no gene number 8. The CDR3 starts with the cysteine, ends with the phenylalanine, and has 15 residues. Only CDR3 DNA remains: 45 bases, in frame from the first base. Study-wide findings and limitations: The amount of clinical and demographic metadata varied by source and participant and was provided uncurated.

In Seattle, one collaborating source enrolled patients while the infection was active and tracked those patients longitudinally over the course of disease. Collaborating institutions collected whole blood in K2EDTA tubes following their own protocols. Collaborator samples were shipped for TCRbeta analysis as frozen whole blood, isolated PBMCs, or DNA extracted from either sample type. The receptor was derived from a woman in her thirties with COVID-19, enrolled during active disease. The rearranged segments are TRBV7-8 and TRBJ2-5; 7 of the junction bases match TRBD1. Sequencing was performed on peripheral blood. The CDR3 amino acid sequence is: CASSQSGQFQETQYF. The bases read TGTGCCAGCAGCCAATCGGGACAGTTTCAAGAGACCCAGTACTTC.